This TCR beta chain was observed in a study of blood T cell repertoires in COVID-19. Looking at the study overall: Sources were T cells, B-cell-depleted T cells, or PBMCs; the material itself was cDNA or gDNA.

Per the germline V gene, CDR1 is MNHEY and CDR2 is SVGAGI. CDR3 size: 14 residues. With regard to this clone: The junction and the germline gene differ at one end; a read error may be behind it.

Original methodology: Nucleated cell counts were estimated from reference gene primer amplification. Clones were read by immunoSEQ multiplex PCR, and TCRdb kept only the in-frame ones, dropping some. The V and J calls and the clone size are those of that table, but D and trimming were determined from the DNA. The sample has roughly 180,000 clones, roughly 85% seen once. This TCR was sampled from a woman aged 45-65 years with COVID-19, enrolled during active disease. The chain recombines TRBV6-5 with TRBJ2-7, with D perhaps matching TRBD1 (5 bases). The sequenced material came from peripheral blood. CDR3 residues: CASSYSRQSYEQYF. CDR3 DNA: TGTGCCAGCAGCTACTCACGACAGAGCTACGAGCAGTACTTC.